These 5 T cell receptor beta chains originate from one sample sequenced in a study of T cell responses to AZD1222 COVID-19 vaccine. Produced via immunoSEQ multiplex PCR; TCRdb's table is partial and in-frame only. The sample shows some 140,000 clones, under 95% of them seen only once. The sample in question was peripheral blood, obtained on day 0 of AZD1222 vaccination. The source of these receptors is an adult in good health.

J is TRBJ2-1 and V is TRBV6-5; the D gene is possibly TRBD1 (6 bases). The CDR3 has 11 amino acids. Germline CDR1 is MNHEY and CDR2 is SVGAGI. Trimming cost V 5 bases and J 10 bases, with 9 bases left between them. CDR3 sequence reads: CASSRQDEQFF. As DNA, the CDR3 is TGTGCCAGCAGTCGACAGGACGAGCAGTTCTTC.

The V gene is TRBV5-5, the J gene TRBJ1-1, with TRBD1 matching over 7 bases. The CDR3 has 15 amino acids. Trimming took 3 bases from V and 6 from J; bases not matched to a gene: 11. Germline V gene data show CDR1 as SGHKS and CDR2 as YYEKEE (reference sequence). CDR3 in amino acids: CASSSTDRETSEAFF. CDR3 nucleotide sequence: TGTGCCAGCAGCTCTACTGACAGGGAGACATCTGAAGCTTTCTTT.

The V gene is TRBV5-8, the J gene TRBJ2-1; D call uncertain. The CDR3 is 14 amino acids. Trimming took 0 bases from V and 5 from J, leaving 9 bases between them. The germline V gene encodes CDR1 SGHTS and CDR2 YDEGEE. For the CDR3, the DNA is TGTGCCAGCAGCTTGGGGTCCGTGGACAATGAGCAGTTCTTC. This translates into CASSLGSVDNEQFF.

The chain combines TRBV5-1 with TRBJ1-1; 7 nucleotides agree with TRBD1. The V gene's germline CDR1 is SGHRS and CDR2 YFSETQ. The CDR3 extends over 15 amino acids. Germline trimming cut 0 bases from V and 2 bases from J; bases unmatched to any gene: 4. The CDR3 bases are TGCGCCAGCAGCTTGGACGGACAGGAAAACACTGAAGCTTTCTTT. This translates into CASSLDGQENTEAFF. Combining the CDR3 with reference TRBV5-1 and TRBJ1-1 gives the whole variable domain KAGVTQTPRYLIKTRGQQVTLSCSPISGHRSVSWYQQTPGQGLQFLFEYFSETQRNKGNFPGRFSGRQFSNSRSEMNVSTLELGDSALYLCASSLDGQENTEAFFGQGTRLTVV.

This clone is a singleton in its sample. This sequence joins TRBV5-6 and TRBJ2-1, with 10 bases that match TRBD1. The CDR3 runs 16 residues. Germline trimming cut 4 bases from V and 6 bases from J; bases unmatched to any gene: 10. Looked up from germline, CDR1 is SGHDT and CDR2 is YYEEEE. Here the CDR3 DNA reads TGTGCCAGCAGCGGCTTCCGGGACAGGGGAGGCAATGAGCAGTTCTTC. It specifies CASSGFRDRGGNEQFF.